The clone carrying this T cell receptor (beta chain) appeared once. The authors' processing: For nucleated cells, counts were estimated from reference gene primer amplification. Assay used: immunoSEQ multiplex PCR; TCRdb lists only in-frame clones, some missing. V and J calls and clone size are those listed in that table; D and trimming were worked out from the DNA. The sample records under 65,000 clones, 65% to 90% being singletons. Germline V gene data show CDR1 as SNHLY and CDR2 as FYNNEI. J was trimmed by 3 bases and V by 4 bases; bases with no gene match: 2. CDR3 length equals 13 residues. The entry originates in a study of blood T cell repertoires in COVID-19. Whole-study context: Acute and convalescent COVID-19 samples came from the United States, Italy and Spain.

Source material: peripheral blood. The chain employs TRBV2 and TRBJ1-1, with TRBD1 identical over 7 bases. This TCR derives from a man aged 55 to 69 with acute or convalescent COVID-19. The CDR3, as DNA: TGTGCCAGCAGTGGACAGGGATACACTGAAGCTTTCTTT. The encoded protein is CASSGQGYTEAFF.